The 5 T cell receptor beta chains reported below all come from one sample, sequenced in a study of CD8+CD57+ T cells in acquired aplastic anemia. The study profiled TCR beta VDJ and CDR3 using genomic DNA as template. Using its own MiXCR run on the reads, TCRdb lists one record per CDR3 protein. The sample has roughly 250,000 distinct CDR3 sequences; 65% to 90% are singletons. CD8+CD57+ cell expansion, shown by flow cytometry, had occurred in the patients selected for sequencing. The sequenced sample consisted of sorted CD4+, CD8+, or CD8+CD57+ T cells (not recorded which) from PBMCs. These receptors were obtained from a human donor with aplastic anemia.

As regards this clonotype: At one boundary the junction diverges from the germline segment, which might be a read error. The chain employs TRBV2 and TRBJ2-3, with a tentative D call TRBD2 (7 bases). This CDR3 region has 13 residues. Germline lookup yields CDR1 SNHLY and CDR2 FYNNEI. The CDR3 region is CASCEGGPDTQYF. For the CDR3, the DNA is TGTGCCAGCTGTGAGGGGGGGCCCGATACGCAGTATTTT.

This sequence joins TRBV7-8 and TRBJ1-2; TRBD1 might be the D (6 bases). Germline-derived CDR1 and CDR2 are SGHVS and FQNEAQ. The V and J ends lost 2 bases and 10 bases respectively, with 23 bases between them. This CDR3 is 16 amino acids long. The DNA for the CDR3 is TGTGCCAGCAGCTTACGGGACGGGGGCTTGGACCATGACTACACCTTC. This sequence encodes CASSLRDGGLDHDYTF.

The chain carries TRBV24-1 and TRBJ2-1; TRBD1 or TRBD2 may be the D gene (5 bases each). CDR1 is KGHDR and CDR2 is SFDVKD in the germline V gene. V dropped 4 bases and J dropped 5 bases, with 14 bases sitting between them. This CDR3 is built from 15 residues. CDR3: CATSEWGRADNEQFF. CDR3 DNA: TGTGCCACCAGTGAATGGGGACGAGCGGACAATGAGCAGTTCTTC.

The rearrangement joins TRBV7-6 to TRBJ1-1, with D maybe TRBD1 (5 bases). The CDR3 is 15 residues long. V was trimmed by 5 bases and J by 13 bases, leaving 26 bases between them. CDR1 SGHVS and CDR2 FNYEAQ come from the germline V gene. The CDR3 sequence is CASSLEGILDTQYFF. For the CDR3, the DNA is TGTGCCAGCAGCCTAGAGGGGATATTGGATACGCAGTATTTCTTT.

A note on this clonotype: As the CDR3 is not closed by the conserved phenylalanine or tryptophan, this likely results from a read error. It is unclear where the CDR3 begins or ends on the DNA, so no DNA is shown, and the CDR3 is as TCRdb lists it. Here the CDR3 reads CASSLDTPEAFFL. The V call is TRBV7-9, the J call TRBJ2-2. Germline CDR1 and CDR2: SEHNR and FQNEAQ (reference sequence). The length of the CDR3 is 13 amino acids, counting both ends.